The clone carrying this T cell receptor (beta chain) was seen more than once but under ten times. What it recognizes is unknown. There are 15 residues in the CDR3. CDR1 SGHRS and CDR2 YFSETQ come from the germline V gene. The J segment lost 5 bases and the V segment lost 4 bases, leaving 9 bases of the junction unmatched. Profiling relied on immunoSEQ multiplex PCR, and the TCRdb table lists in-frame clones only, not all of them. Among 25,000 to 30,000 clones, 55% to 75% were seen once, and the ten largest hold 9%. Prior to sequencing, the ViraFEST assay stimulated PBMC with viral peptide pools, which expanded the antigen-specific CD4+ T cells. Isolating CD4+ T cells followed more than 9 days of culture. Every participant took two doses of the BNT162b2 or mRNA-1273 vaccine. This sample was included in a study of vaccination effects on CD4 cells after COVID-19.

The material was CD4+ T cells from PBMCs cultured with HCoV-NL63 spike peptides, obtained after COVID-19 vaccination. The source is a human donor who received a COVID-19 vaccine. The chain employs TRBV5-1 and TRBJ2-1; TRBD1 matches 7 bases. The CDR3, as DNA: TGCGCCAGCAGCCCTGTAGGGGGCCTGAACAATGAGCAGTTCTTC. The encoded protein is CASSPVGGLNNEQFF.